This T cell receptor beta chain was captured by sequencing in a study of blood T cell repertoires in COVID-19. Study overall: Spain, Italy and the United States supplied samples that represented acute and convalescent COVID-19. In each case, the material was cDNA or gDNA derived from T cells, B-cell-depleted T cells, or PBMCs.

TCRdb's copy holds only in-frame clones and misses some; the assay was immunoSEQ multiplex PCR. This sample has roughly 320,000 clones, with around nine tenths found just once. The CDR3 is 15 amino acids. Germline-derived CDR1 and CDR2 are MNHEY and SVGAGI. With 4 bases clipped from V and 6 bases from J, the junction kept 3 bases outside the gene matches. The V call is TRBV6-5, the J call TRBJ2-1, with TRBD2 matching over 13 bases. This TCR was sampled from a man between 65 and 85 years old with acute or convalescent COVID-19. Sequencing used peripheral blood. The CDR3 is CASSLLAGGSNEQFF. CDR3 coding DNA: TGTGCCAGCAGTTTACTAGCGGGGGGGAGCAATGAGCAGTTCTTC.